These 22 T cell receptor beta chains were sequenced from one sample in a study of blood T cell repertoires in COVID-19. Sequencing used immunoSEQ multiplex PCR; TCRdb keeps in-frame clones, though not all of them. The repertoire holds around 300,000 clones, with 80% to 90% as singletons. The sample taken for sequencing was peripheral blood. The receptor source for this set is a man aged 25 to 40 with active or convalescent COVID-19.

The chain recombines TRBV19 with TRBJ2-4; 11 nucleotides match TRBD1. With 5 bases clipped from V and 14 bases from J, the junction kept 11 bases outside the gene matches. The CDR3 is 14 residues long. The germline CDR1 and CDR2 sequences are LNHDA and SQIVND (reference sequence). CDR3 in amino acids: CASSARARDRGKYF. In nucleotides, the CDR3 is TGTGCCAGTAGTGCGCGGGCCCGGGACAGGGGGAAGTACTTC.

The chain has TRBV5-1 and TRBJ1-3; a weak D match, TRBD1 (6 bases). V lost 3 bases and J 1 base, leaving 8 bases between the germline ends. The CDR3 sequence is 14 residues long. Germline V gene lookup returns CDR1 SGHRS and CDR2 YFSETQ. The CDR3 loop reads CASSSRGSGNTIYF. In DNA form, the CDR3 reads TGCGCCAGCAGCTCCAGGGGTTCTGGAAACACCATATATTTT.

This clone came up once. The V call is TRBV24-1, the J call TRBJ1-1, with 7 bases aligning to TRBD1. Looked up from germline, CDR1 is KGHDR and CDR2 is SFDVKD. This CDR3 has 13 amino acids. After removal of 7 bases from V and 3 bases from J, the junction contained 4 bases not matched to a gene. CDR3 DNA: TGTGCCACCAGAGGGACAGCGTACACTGAAGCTTTCTTT. Translated, it gives CATRGTAYTEAFF.

The chain joins TRBV5-1 to TRBJ2-3, with 11 positions matching TRBD2. V shed 0 bases and J 7 bases; nucleotides not matched to a gene: 7. Germline V lookup: CDR1 SGHRS, CDR2 YFSETQ. The CDR3 is 16 amino acids. The CDR3 DNA sequence: TGCGCCAGCAGCTTGGGAACTAGCGGGGGCTCGAATACGCAGTATTTT. This translates into CASSLGTSGGSNTQYF.

The J gene is TRBJ1-1, the V gene TRBV7-9; D is unresolved. This CDR3 is built from 16 residues. Looked up from germline, CDR1 is SEHNR and CDR2 is FQNEAQ (reference sequence). Between the trimmed V and J ends, which lost 6 bases and 1 base, there was a span of 18 bases. CDR3 bases: TGTGCCAGCAGTCGTATGGGGTCCGGGAAGAACACTGAAGCTTTCTTT. This encodes CASSRMGSGKNTEAFF.

CDR3 nucleotides: TGTGCCAGCAGTTCAGGACAGGGGGGCGAGCAGTACTTC. Amino acids: CASSSGQGGEQYF. The rearrangement uses TRBV6-5 and TRBJ2-7, with 10 positions matching TRBD1. From germline, CDR1 is MNHEY and CDR2 SVGAGI. Losses at the gene ends were 4 bases for V and 6 bases for J; bases not matched to a gene: 3. CDR3 length equals 13 residues.

The V call is TRBV28, the J call TRBJ1-2, with 9 positions matching TRBD1. The junction had 8 bases not matched to a gene; V was cut back by 4 bases and J by 8 bases. The V gene's germline CDR1 is MDHEN and CDR2 SYDVKM. This CDR3 is built from 14 residues. The CDR3 nucleotides read TGTGCCAGCAGTTCTACAGGGGGCGTGGGAGGCTACACCTTC. Translation: CASSSTGGVGGYTF.

The V and J genes are TRBV7-3 and TRBJ1-2, with 7 bases aligning to TRBD1. Germline V gives CDR1 SGHTA, CDR2 FQGTGA. Trimming took 5 bases from V and 4 from J; bases not matched to a gene: 10. CDR3 length: 15 residues. The CDR3 sequence: CASSRGDSSRYGYTF. The CDR3 DNA follows: TGTGCCAGCAGCCGTGGGGACAGTTCGCGCTATGGCTACACCTTC.

The V call is TRBV11-3, the J call TRBJ2-7; 7 bases align to TRBD1. In germline, CDR1 is SGHNT, CDR2 YENEEA. Trimming removed 4 bases from V and 3 bases from J; junction bases left unmatched: 6. The CDR3 loop spans 14 amino acids. CDR3 protein: CASSSEGAYYEQYF. DNA for the CDR3: TGTGCCAGCAGCTCCGAGGGGGCGTACTACGAGCAGTACTTC.

J is TRBJ1-3 and V is TRBV7-8; 7 bases are a match to TRBD1. Germline trimming cut 2 bases from V and 2 bases from J; bases unmatched to any gene: 18. The CDR3 has 20 residues. CDR1 and CDR2 (germline): SGHVS, FQNEAQ. Here the CDR3 reads CASSLHLTNRGGGAGNTIYF. The CDR3 nucleotides read TGTGCCAGCAGCTTACATCTAACCAACAGGGGTGGCGGTGCTGGAAACACCATATATTTT.

The V call is TRBV5-5, the J call TRBJ2-7; 7 bases are shared with TRBD1. V shed 5 bases, J shed 4 bases, and the junction held 12 bases outside the gene matches. CDR3 size: 15 residues. The germline V gene encodes CDR1 SGHKS and CDR2 YYEKEE (reference sequence). The CDR3: CASSFLQGLAYEQYF. The CDR3 DNA is TGTGCCAGCAGTTTTTTACAGGGGTTGGCGTACGAGCAGTACTTC.

V usage is TRBV28 and J usage is TRBJ2-1; 8 nucleotides match TRBD2. The CDR3 has 16 residues. Trimming cost V 5 bases and J 9 bases; bases outside gene matches: 15. Germline CDR1 is MDHEN and CDR2 is SYDVKM. CDR3 DNA sequence: TGTGCCAGCAGTCCTATCCCTCCCAAGGCGGGAGGTGAGCAGTTCTTC. Amino acids: CASSPIPPKAGGEQFF.

The chain is built from TRBV7-9 and TRBJ1-5, with 11 bases that match TRBD1. J gave up 2 bases and V 5 bases, and 8 bases lay outside the gene matches. Germline CDR1 reads SEHNR; CDR2 reads FQNEAQ (reference sequence). The CDR3 sequence is 17 residues long. CDR3 residues: CASSNLLGQGGNQPQHF. The DNA for the CDR3 is TGTGCCAGCAGCAACCTCCTGGGACAGGGGGGCAATCAGCCCCAGCATTTT.

The genes are TRBV7-8 and TRBJ2-7; TRBD2 agrees at 10 bases. This CDR3 contains 17 residues. J was trimmed by 7 bases and V by 0 bases; bases with no gene match: 12. Germline-derived CDR1 and CDR2 are SGHVS and FQNEAQ. CDR3 DNA sequence: TGTGCCAGCAGCTTAGCGGGGGCAGCGGGAGGGTTCAGGGAGCAGTACTTC. The encoded protein is CASSLAGAAGGFREQYF.

The chain links TRBV18 to TRBJ2-7; tentatively, D is TRBD2 (7 bases). Germline V gene data show CDR1 as KGHSH and CDR2 as LQKENI. Trimming pared 6 bases from V and 2 bases from J, leaving 20 bases between. The CDR3 sequence is 16 residues long. CDR3 residues: CASSRAGGPPPYEQYF. For the CDR3, the DNA is TGTGCCAGCTCCAGGGCCGGGGGGCCCCCTCCCTACGAGCAGTACTTC.

This clone was seen more than once but under ten times. This rearrangement joins TRBV4-2 to TRBJ2-7; 12 nucleotides agree with TRBD2. The CDR3 spans 17 residues. Germline assignment: CDR1 LGHNA and CDR2 YNFKEQ. The V gene end was trimmed by 2 bases and the J gene end by 5 bases; junction bases not matched to a gene: 10. The CDR3 nucleotides are TGTGCCAGCAGCCAACCTCAGTTCGGACTAGCGGGAAACGAGCAGTACTTC. This gives the protein CASSQPQFGLAGNEQYF.

This rearrangement joins TRBV7-2 to TRBJ2-2; tentatively, D is TRBD2 (6 bases). This CDR3 has 15 amino acids. The V and J ends lost 3 bases and 0 bases respectively, with 8 bases between them. The germline CDR1 and CDR2 sequences are SGHTA and FQGNSA. The CDR3 sequence: CASSLSSANTGELFF. The DNA of the CDR3 is TGTGCCAGCAGCTTGTCTAGCGCGAACACCGGGGAGCTGTTTTTT.

This chain joins TRBV28 and TRBJ1-2, with D hard to call. V lost 3 bases, J lost 0 bases, and 8 bases lay in between. The CDR3 length is 14 residues. Germline V gene sequence: CDR1 MDHEN, CDR2 SYDVKM. CDR3 sequence reads: CASSLGTANYGYTF. The CDR3 bases are TGTGCCAGCAGTTTGGGCACCGCTAACTATGGCTACACCTTC.

This clone was picked up a small number of times. This chain connects TRBV6-2 or TRBV6-3 to TRBJ2-3, with 7 positions matching TRBD2. The J segment lost 3 bases and the V segment lost 6 bases, leaving 6 bases of the junction unmatched. The CDR3 runs 14 residues. CDR1 and CDR2 from the germline V gene are MNHEY and SVGEGT. This CDR3 is CASSSIGGTDTQYF. The CDR3 DNA reads as TGTGCCAGCAGCTCCATCGGGGGGACAGATACGCAGTATTTT.

The sample holds a few counts of this clone. The chain combines TRBV7-8 with TRBJ2-3; 7 nucleotides line up with TRBD1. In germline, CDR1 is SGHVS, CDR2 FQNEAQ. The V segment lost 5 bases and the J segment 5 bases; nucleotides outside the gene matches: 7. The CDR3 consists of 14 residues. CDR3 nucleotide sequence: TGTGCCAGCAGCCCCGACAGGGTGGAAGATACGCAGTATTTT. It is translated as CASSPDRVEDTQYF.

The chain joins TRBV18 to TRBJ2-7; D gene ambiguous. Per germline, CDR1 KGHSH and CDR2 LQKENI. The CDR3 runs to 14 residues. V was pared by 1 base and J by 3 bases, with 10 bases between. CDR3 in amino acids: CASSPRAANYEQYF. The CDR3, as DNA: TGTGCCAGCTCACCACGGGCAGCCAACTACGAGCAGTACTTC.

In this sample, this clone turned up once. This sequence joins TRBV5-4 and TRBJ2-1; possible D gene TRBD2, 7 bases. V dropped 4 bases and J dropped 0 bases, with 14 bases sitting between them. The CDR3 totals 16 residues. Germline CDR1 reads SGHNT; CDR2 reads YYREEE (reference sequence). The CDR3 DNA is TGTGCCAGCAGCCCTATGGGGGGGGCCTCCTACAATGAGCAGTTCTTC. Amino acids: CASSPMGGASYNEQFF.